This TCR beta chain was sequenced for a study of blood T cells in healthy people across ages. A sample-barcoded 5' primer and a J-beta primer mix were used in a second PCR of about 7 to 12 cycles. A template-switch adaptor with 12 random nucleotides tagged each cDNA molecule. TCRdb reanalysed the 5' RACE reads using MiXCR and keeps one entry per CDR3 protein. In the table there are over 700,000 distinct CDR3 sequences, less than 70% of which are singletons. The table lists this clonotype with a few counts. Antigen specificity is unknown. The study, taken as a whole, reports: Naive and antigen-experienced cells were not separated, limiting conclusive comparison. Older age coincided with a roughly linear decline in TCR beta diversity per million T cells. Greater diversity and more naive CD4+ cells were seen in long-lived donors than in aged donors.

Sequencing was performed on blood. This receptor was obtained from a man older than 75 in good health.

Here the CDR3 DNA reads TGCAGCGCATCGGCCGGGACTAGCGGGATCTACAATGAGCAGTTCTTC. Translating it yields CSASAGTSGIYNEQFF. This chain joins TRBV29-1 and TRBJ2-1; 13 bases align to TRBD2. In germline, CDR1 is SQVTM, CDR2 ANQGSEA. CDR3 length equals 16 residues. V dropped 7 bases and J dropped 3; count of bases not matched to a gene: 9.